What follows is one T cell receptor (beta chain) and its context. Its target is unknown. The assay that was used to sequence DNA from cultured CD4+ T cells was the Oncomine TCR Beta short-read assay. Genomic DNA was extracted from cultured CD4+ T cells. From the PCR reads, TCRdb called clonotypes with MiXCR, one entry per CDR3 protein. Counted here are roughly 13,000 distinct CDR3 sequences, about three fifths occurring once; the ten biggest clones make up approximately 12%. These data come from a study of vaccination and CD4 T cells after COVID-19. About the research overall: Stimuli were overlapping spike peptide pools of SARS-CoV-2 and three common cold coronaviruses (HCoV-NL63, HCoV-OC43, HCoV-229E).

Study results and caveats: Convalescent patients had a median around 90% of reactive clones appearing only post-vaccination.

Stated treatment: approximately 9-day PBMC culture with coronavirus spike peptide pools or control peptides (ViraFEST assay). In the ViraFEST assay, peptide-pool expansion preceded TCR sequencing of expanded clonotypes. Sample: CD4+ T cells from blood, cultured in vitro. This receptor was identified in a human donor who had recovered from COVID-19.

This CDR3 reads CASSPQEDTQYF. The CDR3 DNA reads TGTGCCAGCAGCCCCCAGGAGGATACGCAGTATTTT. The gene calls are TRBV5-4 and TRBJ2-3; D is ambiguous. Germline V lookup: CDR1 SGHNT, CDR2 YYREEE (reference sequence). The CDR3 consists of 12 residues. Trimming took 4 bases from V and 6 from J, leaving 9 bases between them.